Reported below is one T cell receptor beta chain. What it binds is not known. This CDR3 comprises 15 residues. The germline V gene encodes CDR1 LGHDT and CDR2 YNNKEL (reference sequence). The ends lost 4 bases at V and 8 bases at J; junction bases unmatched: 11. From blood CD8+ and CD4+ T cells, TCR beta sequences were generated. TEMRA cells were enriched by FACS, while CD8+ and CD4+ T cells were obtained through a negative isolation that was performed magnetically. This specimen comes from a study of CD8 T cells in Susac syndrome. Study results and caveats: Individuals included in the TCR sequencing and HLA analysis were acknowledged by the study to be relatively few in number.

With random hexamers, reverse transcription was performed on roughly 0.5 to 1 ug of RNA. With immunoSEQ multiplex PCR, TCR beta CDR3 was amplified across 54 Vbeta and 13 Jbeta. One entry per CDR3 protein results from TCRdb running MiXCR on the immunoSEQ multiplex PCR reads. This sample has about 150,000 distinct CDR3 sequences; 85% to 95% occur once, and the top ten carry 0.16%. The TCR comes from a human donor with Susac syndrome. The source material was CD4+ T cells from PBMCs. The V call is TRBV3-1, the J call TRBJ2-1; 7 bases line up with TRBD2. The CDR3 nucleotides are TGTGCCAGCAGCCCCCGGTGGAGCGGGGAAGATGAGCAGTTCTTC. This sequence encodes CASSPRWSGEDEQFF.